This section outlines one TCR beta chain sequence together with its context. What it recognizes is unknown. Primed by a sample-barcoded 5' primer and a J-beta primer mix, a second PCR proceeded for 7 to 11 cycles. With 12 random nucleotides, a template-switch adaptor tagged each individual cDNA molecule. MiXCR, applied by TCRdb to the 5' RACE reads, yields one record per CDR3 protein. The sample consists of about 1,600,000 distinct CDR3 sequences, roughly 40% of them appearing once. This sample is part of a study of blood T cells in healthy people across ages. Germline CDR1 and CDR2: MNHNY and SVGAGI (reference sequence). The CDR3 extends over 14 amino acids. Unmatched junction bases numbered 10, after V lost 4 bases and J lost 7 bases. Broader study findings: Among T cells, TCR beta diversity per million cells dropped roughly linearly as age rose. Not knowing donor CMV status may have confounded expanded clonotype changes. The diversity estimates, figures obtained from one million T cells, were considered underestimates.

Sequenced: blood. This receptor was identified in a woman aged 18-29 years in good health. V gene TRBV6-6 combines with J gene TRBJ2-7; 7 nucleotides agree with TRBD2. The CDR3 region is CASSWSGVYNEQYF. CDR3 sequence (DNA): TGTGCCAGCAGTTGGAGCGGGGTTTACAATGAGCAGTACTTC.